The 15 T cell receptor beta chains below all came from one sample that was sequenced in a study of CD8 T cells in ankylosing spondylitis. Findings of the study overall: A TCR beta motif made of fewer than ten highly homologous variants seemed typical of ankylosing spondylitis blood.

The antigens these receptors bind are not known. MiXCR, run by TCRdb on the 5' RACE reads, gives a single entry per CDR3 protein. Counted here are 300,000 to 400,000 distinct CDR3 sequences, approximately 20% occurring once; the ten biggest clones make up roughly a sixth. The sample comprised blood, either unsorted or a sorted T cell fraction (not recorded which). The origin of the receptors is a male donor with ankylosing spondylitis.

Here the CDR3 DNA reads TGCGCCAGCAGCATTCGACTAGCGGGAATACCGGGTGGGCAGTTCTTC. Protein product: CASSIRLAGIPGGQFF. This chain connects TRBV5-1 to TRBJ2-1; 11 bases agree with TRBD2. The CDR3 sequence is 16 residues long. V lost 4 bases and J lost 12; bases outside the gene matches: 15. Germline CDR1 SGHRS, CDR2 YFSETQ.

This clonotype was observed a handful of times. This sequence joins TRBV10-3 and TRBJ2-3; TRBD2 matches 10 bases. J gave up 1 base and V 3 bases, and 7 bases lay outside the gene matches. The CDR3 sequence is 17 residues long. Germline V lookup: CDR1 ENHRY, CDR2 SYGVKD. This CDR3 is CAISDGLAGVGTDTQYF. The CDR3 DNA sequence: TGTGCCATCAGTGATGGGCTAGCGGGAGTGGGCACAGATACGCAGTATTTT.

This clonotype was seen repeatedly, ten times or more. V usage is TRBV4-1 and J usage is TRBJ2-1; D unresolved. With 1 base removed from V and 4 bases from J, the gap between germline ends came to 14 bases. CDR1 and CDR2 from the germline V gene are MGHRA and YSYEKL. This CDR3 is 16 amino acids long. The chain's CDR3 is CASSQVNLVSYNEQFF. CDR3 nucleotides: TGCGCCAGCAGCCAAGTTAATCTAGTGTCTTACAATGAGCAGTTCTTC.

This clonotype was picked up a small number of times. The V and J genes are TRBV12-5 and TRBJ2-3; D may correspond to TRBD1 or TRBD2 (5 bases each). The germline V and J ends were trimmed by 4 bases and 0 bases, with 14 bases remaining between them. This CDR3 region has 16 residues. Germline V gene sequence: CDR1 LGHNT, CDR2 FRNRAP. CDR3 in DNA: TGTGCTAGTGGTTCAAGGGACCAGACTAGCACAGATACGCAGTATTTT. Its protein is CASGSRDQTSTDTQYF.

This chain connects TRBV19 to TRBJ2-1; 12 nucleotides align to TRBD2. CDR1 and CDR2 from the germline V gene are LNHDA and SQIVND (reference sequence). Trimming removed 4 bases from V and 8 bases from J; junction bases left unmatched: 6. This CDR3 contains 15 residues. The CDR3 DNA is TGTGCCAGTAGTACACTAGCGGGAGGTCTCTATGAGCAGTTCTTC. This codes for CASSTLAGGLYEQFF.

The chain combines TRBV20-1 with TRBJ2-7; 10 bases map to TRBD2. The germline V gene encodes CDR1 DFQATT and CDR2 SNEGSKA (reference sequence). There are 17 residues in the CDR3. Unmatched junction bases numbered 15, after V lost 0 bases and J lost 7 bases. CDR3 sequence: CSARDPSGRASLREQYF. CDR3 coding DNA: TGCAGTGCTAGAGATCCCAGCGGGAGGGCATCCTTACGAGAGCAGTACTTC.

Only a few counts were recorded for this clonotype. The chain recombines TRBV2 with TRBJ1-1; D remains unclear. The CDR3 has 13 residues. Per germline, CDR1 SNHLY and CDR2 FYNNEI. V lost 2 bases and J 8 bases, leaving 12 bases between the germline ends. CDR3 in amino acids: CASSEMRAGEAFF. The CDR3 DNA reads as TGTGCCAGCAGTGAAATGAGGGCGGGAGAAGCTTTCTTT. The full variable domain, with the rest looked up from reference TRBV2 and TRBJ1-1, is EPEVTQTPSHQVTQMGQEVILRCVPISNHLYFYWYRQILGQKVEFLVSFYNNEISEKSEIFDDQFSVERPDGSNFTLKIRSTKLEDSAMYFCASSEMRAGEAFFGQGTRLTVV.

V and J are TRBV12-3 or TRBV12-4 and TRBJ2-3; no reliable D call. This CDR3 spans 14 amino acids. The ends were cut back, 3 bases at V and 0 bases at J, with 7 bases in the middle. The CDR3 spells CASSLEKSTDTQYF. CDR3 sequence (DNA): TGTGCCAGCAGTTTGGAGAAAAGCACAGATACGCAGTATTTT.

This clonotype was detected only a few times. V gene TRBV29-1 combines with J gene TRBJ2-1, with D possibly matching TRBD1 (6 bases). V lost 4 bases, J lost 6 bases, and 10 bases lay in between. This CDR3 has 12 amino acids. CDR1 and CDR2 from the germline V gene are SQVTM and ANQGSEA. In DNA form, the CDR3 reads TGCAGCGTTGGGGGCAGGGGCAATGAGCAGTTCTTC. Encoded protein: CSVGGRGNEQFF.

The table lists this clonotype with a few counts. The rearrangement uses TRBV5-1 and TRBJ1-4, with 7 bases lining up with TRBD1. Germline CDR1 is SGHRS and CDR2 is YFSETQ. V shed 4 bases, J shed 4 bases, and the junction held 4 bases outside the gene matches. The length of the CDR3 is 14 residues. The CDR3: CASSETGFNEKLFF. The CDR3 nucleotides read TGCGCCAGCAGCGAGACAGGGTTTAATGAAAAACTGTTTTTT.

The table lists this clonotype with many counts. This chain uses TRBV5-1 with TRBJ2-2; 8 bases fit TRBD2. The ends lost 6 bases at V and 0 bases at J; junction bases unmatched: 7. The germline V gene has CDR1 SGHRS and CDR2 YFSETQ. This CDR3 region has 16 residues. CDR3 in DNA: TGCGCCAGCACCCCTCGGGAGGGTACGAACACCGGGGAGCTGTTTTTT. Protein: CASTPREGTNTGELFF.

In this sample, this clonotype turned up a few times. This chain links TRBV19 with TRBJ2-1, with D possibly TRBD2 on 6 matching bases. The germline V gene has CDR1 LNHDA and CDR2 SQIVND (reference sequence). V was cut by 6 bases and J by 9 bases, with 15 bases left in between. This CDR3 spans 13 amino acids. Here the CDR3 DNA reads TGTGCCAGTAGAAACCAGGGAGGAATTGAGCAGTTCTTC. It specifies CASRNQGGIEQFF.

This clonotype was recorded a few times. The genes are TRBV12-3 or TRBV12-4 and TRBJ2-3, with D perhaps TRBD2 (7 bases). Trimming left V 5 bases short and J 4 bases short, with 16 bases between. This CDR3 comprises 15 residues. CDR3 amino acids: CASSKGRGGPDTQYF. As DNA, the CDR3 is TGTGCCAGCAGTAAGGGTAGGGGGGGCCCAGATACGCAGTATTTT.

This chain uses TRBV2 with TRBJ2-7, with TRBD2 matching over 14 bases. The V gene end was trimmed by 3 bases and the J gene end by 6 bases; junction bases not matched to a gene: 7. The CDR3 length is 16 residues. Germline V gene lookup returns CDR1 SNHLY and CDR2 FYNNEI. The CDR3 DNA reads TGTGCCAGCAGTGAGTTGGGACTAGCGGGAGCGGCCGAGCAGTACTTC. Its protein product is CASSELGLAGAAEQYF.

The chain employs TRBV29-1 and TRBJ2-5; D might be TRBD2 (5 bases). In germline, CDR1 is SQVTM, CDR2 ANQGSEA. This CDR3 is built from 15 residues. V was trimmed by 4 bases and J by 1 base, leaving 16 bases between them. This CDR3 reads CSVVGVEGAQETQYF. For the CDR3, the DNA is TGCAGCGTTGTAGGAGTTGAGGGAGCCCAAGAGACCCAGTACTTC.